This record looks at one T cell receptor (beta chain) sequence and its context. The library came from three nested PCR rounds adapted from ARM-PCR protocols. MiXCR, run by TCRdb on the multiplex PCR reads, gives a single entry per CDR3 protein. The sample has 55,000 to 75,000 distinct CDR3 sequences, 60% seen once; the top ten hold just over 20%. V dropped 8 bases and J dropped 5 bases, with 15 bases sitting between them. The CDR3 covers 14 residues. Germline CDR1 and CDR2: MGHRA and YSYEKL. This sample was included in a study of tumor and adjacent non-tumor tissue in lung cancer. This sample's RNA came from whole unsorted tissue.

This receptor was obtained from a man over 45 with non-small cell lung cancer. Sequencing input: lung tumor tissue. This rearrangement joins TRBV4-1 to TRBJ2-2; D is undetermined. CDR3 residues: CASGQPIFTGELFF. In DNA, the CDR3 is TGCGCCAGCGGTCAGCCAATATTTACCGGGGAGCTGTTTTTT.